This T cell receptor (beta chain) was sequenced during a study of CD8 T cells in Susac syndrome. RNA was extracted with the RNeasy kit, and a quantity of about 0.45 to 1 ug was reverse transcribed using random hexamers. TCRdb independently ran MiXCR on the immunoSEQ multiplex PCR reads; one entry per CDR3 protein. The sample carries about 120,000 distinct CDR3 sequences, roughly 95% recorded once. The V gene's germline CDR1 is SGHTA and CDR2 FQGNSA. The V segment lost 2 bases and the J segment 2 bases; nucleotides outside the gene matches: 10. This CDR3 has 17 amino acids. The sequencing sample was made of CD4+ T cells from PBMCs. The clonotype comes from a human donor with Susac syndrome. The V gene is TRBV7-2, the J gene TRBJ2-3, with 7 positions matching TRBD2. CDR3 sequence: CASSLMFRREPTDTQYF. In DNA, the CDR3 is TGTGCCAGCAGCTTAATGTTTAGGCGGGAGCCCACAGATACGCAGTATTTT.